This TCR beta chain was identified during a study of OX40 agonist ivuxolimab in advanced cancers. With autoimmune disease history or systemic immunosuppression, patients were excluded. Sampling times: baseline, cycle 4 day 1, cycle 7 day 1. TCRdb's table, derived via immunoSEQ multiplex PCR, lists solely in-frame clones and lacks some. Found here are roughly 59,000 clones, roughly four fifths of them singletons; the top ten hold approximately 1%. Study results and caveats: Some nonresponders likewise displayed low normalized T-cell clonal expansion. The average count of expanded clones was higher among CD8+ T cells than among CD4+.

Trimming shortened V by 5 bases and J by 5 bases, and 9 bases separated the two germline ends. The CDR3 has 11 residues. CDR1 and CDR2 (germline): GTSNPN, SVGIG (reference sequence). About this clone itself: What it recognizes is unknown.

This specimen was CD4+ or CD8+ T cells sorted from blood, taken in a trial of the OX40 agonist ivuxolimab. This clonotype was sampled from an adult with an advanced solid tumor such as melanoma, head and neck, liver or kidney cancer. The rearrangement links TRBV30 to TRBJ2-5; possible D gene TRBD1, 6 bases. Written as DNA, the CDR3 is TGTGCCTGGGGGACAAGGGAGACCCAGTACTTC. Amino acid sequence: CAWGTRETQYF. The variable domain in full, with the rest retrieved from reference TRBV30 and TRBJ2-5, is SQTIHQWPATLVQPVGSPLSLECTVEGTSNPNLYWYRQAAGRGLQLLFYSVGIGQISSEVPQNLSASRPQDRQFILSSKKLLLSDSGFYLCAWGTRETQYFGPGTRLLVL.